This entry describes one T cell receptor (beta chain). The sample comes from a study of radiation and T cells in renal cell carcinoma. The protocol was immunoSEQ multiplex PCR, while the TCRdb copy is restricted to in-frame clones and leaves out a portion. Of around 94,000 clones listed, around four fifths are singletons. Stated time point: blood 4 weeks post-SBRT, at nephrectomy. Noted treatment: 15 Gy SBRT to primary tumor, nephrectomy 4 weeks later. The TCR comes from a man aged 50 or older with renal cell carcinoma. The sample was blood, taken from a patient whose treatment included radiotherapy and nephrectomy.

CDR3 bases: TGTGCCAGCAGTGAAAACCGGGGCCCAGAGACCCAGTACTTC. It is translated as CASSENRGPETQYF. This rearrangement joins TRBV6-1 to TRBJ2-5, with D perhaps being TRBD1 or TRBD2 (5 bases each). CDR3 size: 14 residues. With 2 bases removed from V and 4 bases from J, the gap between germline ends came to 11 bases. Germline CDR1 MNHNS, CDR2 SASEGT.